A single sample is the source of the 4 T cell receptor beta chains below, sequenced in a study of shared clonotypes between healthy human individuals. The method was immunoSEQ multiplex PCR; TCRdb's version includes in-frame clones alone and lacks a portion of them. The data show a few million clones, with roughly 95% seen just once and roughly 0.13% held by the top ten. Sample: naive CD4+ T cells sorted from blood. Subset of the sample: CD45RA+ positively selected. These receptors came from a man aged 18 to 30 in good health.

The V call is TRBV9, the J call TRBJ1-1; D remains unclear. The CDR3 covers 17 residues. The germline CDR1 and CDR2 sequences are SGDLS and YYNGEE. Trimming shortened V by 0 bases and J by 5 bases, and 20 bases separated the two germline ends. This CDR3 is CASSVGPPRSAGTEAFF. The CDR3 coding sequence is TGTGCCAGCAGCGTAGGCCCTCCTCGCTCCGCGGGAACTGAAGCTTTCTTT.

CDR3 region: CASSLVGFFTEAFF. The CDR3 region has the DNA TGTGCCAGCAGCTTAGTAGGGTTTTTCACTGAAGCTTTCTTT. V usage is TRBV7-2 and J usage is TRBJ1-1; D uncertain. There are 14 residues in the CDR3. CDR1 and CDR2 from the germline V gene are SGHTA and FQGNSA. V was cut by 1 base and J by 4 bases, with 10 bases left in between.

This clone was observed once. CDR3 coding DNA: TGCGCCAGCAGTCGGTCTCAGGGCACAGATACGCAGTATTTT. Translated: CASSRSQGTDTQYF. The chain combines TRBV10-1 with TRBJ2-3; D is unresolved. Germline V gives CDR1 WNHNN, CDR2 SYGVQD (reference sequence). Trimming shortened V by 5 bases and J by 1 base, and 10 bases separated the two germline ends. There are 14 residues in the CDR3.

The rearrangement links TRBV10-1 to TRBJ2-7; D unclear. The length of the CDR3 is 12 residues. The V and J ends lost 5 bases and 0 bases respectively, with 5 bases between them. Germline values: CDR1 WNHNN, CDR2 SYGVQD (reference sequence). The CDR3, as DNA: TGCGCCAGCAGTAAGAGCTCCTACGAGCAGTACTTC. This translates into CASSKSSYEQYF.